This T cell receptor beta chain was recovered during a study of shared clonotypes between healthy human individuals. The CDR3 loop spans 12 amino acids. CDR1 is LNHNV, CDR2 YYDKDF, per germline (reference sequence). V was cut by 5 bases and J by 7 bases, with 9 bases left in between. Only in-frame clones appear in the TCRdb table, and some are missing; sequencing was by immunoSEQ multiplex PCR. The table records 2,500,000 or so clones, 93% of them present only once. This clone was observed a few times. What was sequenced was naive CD4+ T cells from PBMCs. The subset: CD45RA+ positively selected. The V call is TRBV15, the J call TRBJ1-5; no definite D call. This receptor was taken from a man aged 18 to 29 in good health. Some clones in this sample may be carry-over from other donors' samples. The CDR3 coding sequence is TGTGCCACCAGCGGATATGGCCAGCCCCAGCATTTT. Translating gives CATSGYGQPQHF.